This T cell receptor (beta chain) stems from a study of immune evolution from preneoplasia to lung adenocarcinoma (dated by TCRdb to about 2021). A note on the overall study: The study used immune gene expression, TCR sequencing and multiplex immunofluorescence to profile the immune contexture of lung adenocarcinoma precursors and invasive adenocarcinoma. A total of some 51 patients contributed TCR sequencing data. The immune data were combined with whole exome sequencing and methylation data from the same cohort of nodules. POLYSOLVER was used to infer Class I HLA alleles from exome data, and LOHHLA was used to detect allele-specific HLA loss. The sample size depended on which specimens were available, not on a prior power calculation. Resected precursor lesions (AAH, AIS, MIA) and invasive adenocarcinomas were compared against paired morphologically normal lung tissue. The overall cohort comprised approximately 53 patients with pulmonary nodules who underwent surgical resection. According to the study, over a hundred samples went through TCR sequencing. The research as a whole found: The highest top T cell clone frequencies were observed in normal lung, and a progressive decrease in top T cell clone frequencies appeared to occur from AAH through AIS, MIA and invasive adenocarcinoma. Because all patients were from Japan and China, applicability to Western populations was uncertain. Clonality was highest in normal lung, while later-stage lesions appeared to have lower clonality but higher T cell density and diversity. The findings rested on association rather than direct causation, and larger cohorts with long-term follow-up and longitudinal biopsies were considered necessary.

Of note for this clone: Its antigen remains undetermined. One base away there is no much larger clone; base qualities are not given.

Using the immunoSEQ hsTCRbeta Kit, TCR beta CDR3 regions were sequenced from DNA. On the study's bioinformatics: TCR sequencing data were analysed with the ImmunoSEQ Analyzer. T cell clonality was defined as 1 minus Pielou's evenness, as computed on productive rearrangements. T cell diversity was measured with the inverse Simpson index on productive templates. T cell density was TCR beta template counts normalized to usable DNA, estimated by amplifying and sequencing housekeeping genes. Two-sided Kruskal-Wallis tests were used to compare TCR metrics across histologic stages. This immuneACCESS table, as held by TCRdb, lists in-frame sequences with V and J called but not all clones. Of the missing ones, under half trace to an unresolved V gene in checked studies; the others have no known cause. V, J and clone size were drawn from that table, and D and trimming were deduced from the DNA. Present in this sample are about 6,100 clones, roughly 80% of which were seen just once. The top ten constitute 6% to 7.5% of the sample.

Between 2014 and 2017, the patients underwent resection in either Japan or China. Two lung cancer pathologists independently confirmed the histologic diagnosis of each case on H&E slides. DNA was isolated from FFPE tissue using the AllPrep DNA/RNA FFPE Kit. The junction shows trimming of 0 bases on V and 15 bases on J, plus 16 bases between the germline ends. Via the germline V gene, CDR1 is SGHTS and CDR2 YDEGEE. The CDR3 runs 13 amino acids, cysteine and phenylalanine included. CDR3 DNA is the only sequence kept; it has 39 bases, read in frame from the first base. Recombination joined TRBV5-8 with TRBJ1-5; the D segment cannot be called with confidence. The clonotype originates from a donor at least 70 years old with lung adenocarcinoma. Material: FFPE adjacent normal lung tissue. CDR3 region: CASSLEIRFRPHF. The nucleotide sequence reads TGTGCCAGCAGCTTGGAAATTCGGTTCCGCCCGCATTTT.